The 10 T cell receptor beta chains below come from one sample, sequenced in a study of cytomegalovirus exposure and HLA in healthy donors. The PCR had 60 Vbeta and 13 Jbeta primers. The table came from immunoSEQ multiplex PCR; TCRdb's copy has only in-frame clones and leaves some out. The sample lists about 200,000 clones; 70% to 90% were seen once. The sequencing input was PBMCs. Receptor source: a woman between 25 and 40 years old in good health and CMV-seronegative.

The chain has TRBV6-1 and TRBJ2-7; 9 bases fit TRBD1. The ends lost 7 bases at V and 6 bases at J; junction bases unmatched: 7. The germline CDR1 and CDR2 sequences are MNHNS and SASEGT. The CDR3 consists of 13 residues. The CDR3, as DNA: TGTGCCAGCAATACAGGGGGCAGCTCCGAGCAGTACTTC. It is translated as CASNTGGSSEQYF.

The chain has TRBV6-6 and TRBJ2-7; 8 nucleotides agree with TRBD1. The V segment lost 7 bases and the J segment 3 bases; nucleotides outside the gene matches: 8. CDR3 length equals 14 residues. Germline V gene data show CDR1 as MNHNY and CDR2 as SVGAGI (reference sequence). Written as DNA, the CDR3 is TGTGCCAGCACCCCCAGACAGGGGATCTACGAGCAGTACTTC. Amino acids: CASTPRQGIYEQYF.

The chain joins TRBV6-5 to TRBJ2-7; D might be TRBD1 (6 bases). Germline V gene data show CDR1 as MNHEY and CDR2 as SVGAGI. The CDR3 spans 16 residues. The V and J ends lost 1 base and 2 bases respectively, with 15 bases between them. In DNA form, the CDR3 reads TGTGCCAGCAGTTACTTCCCAGGGGTCCTGCCCTACGAGCAGTACTTC. Protein sequence: CASSYFPGVLPYEQYF.

The rearrangement links TRBV7-2 to TRBJ2-7, with 13 bases fitting TRBD2. Germline V gives CDR1 SGHTA, CDR2 FQGNSA. V was clipped by 4 bases and J by 9 bases; unmatched bases: 9. This CDR3 comprises 15 residues. The CDR3 bases are TGTGCCAGCAGCTCAAGACTAGCGGGGGGCCCCGGGCAGTACTTC. Translating gives CASSSRLAGGPGQYF.

The rearrangement links TRBV2 to TRBJ2-1; TRBD2 matches at 10 bases. Germline V gives CDR1 SNHLY, CDR2 FYNNEI. The CDR3 totals 13 residues. V gave up 4 bases and J gave up 9 bases; unmatched junction bases: 3. The CDR3 coding sequence is TGTGCCAGCAGTGTAGCGGGAGGATCTGAGCAGTTCTTC. This gives the protein CASSVAGGSEQFF. The complete variable domain, with remaining parts taken from reference TRBV2 and TRBJ2-1, reads EPEVTQTPSHQVTQMGQEVILRCVPISNHLYFYWYRQILGQKVEFLVSFYNNEISEKSEIFDDQFSVERPDGSNFTLKIRSTKLEDSAMYFCASSVAGGSEQFFGPGTRLTVL.

This chain links TRBV9 with TRBJ2-3, with 7 bases identical to TRBD2. Germline-derived CDR1 and CDR2 are SGDLS and YYNGEE. The CDR3 runs 12 residues. V trimming: 1 base; J trimming: 9 bases; junction bases outside the gene matches: 2. As DNA, the CDR3 is TGTGCCAGCAGCGTAACAGCGGGGACGCAGTATTTT. Translation gives CASSVTAGTQYF.

The chain uses TRBV21-1 and TRBJ2-5; TRBD1, as called in the table, went unchecked against the DNA. TRBV21-1 is listed as a pseudogene. The CDR3 is made up of 18 amino acids. CDR3 in amino acids: CASSKKRGETGEQETQYF. The DNA of the CDR3 is TGTGCCAGCAGCAAAAAGCGTGGGGAGACAGGGGAACAAGAGACCCAGTACTTC.

The chain joins TRBV5-1 to TRBJ1-2; D is ambiguous. Germline V gene lookup returns CDR1 SGHRS and CDR2 YFSETQ. V lost 4 bases and J 3 bases, leaving 19 bases between the germline ends. The CDR3 sequence is 16 residues long. The CDR3 loop is CASSPPPKPRHYGYTF. The CDR3 region has the DNA TGCGCCAGCAGCCCACCTCCTAAACCCAGGCACTATGGCTACACCTTC.

This chain connects TRBV15 to TRBJ2-3; 7 positions match TRBD2. The CDR3 has 16 amino acids. The junction had 7 bases not matched to a gene; V was cut back by 4 bases and J by 0 bases. Germline CDR1 is LNHNV and CDR2 is YYDKDF (reference sequence). The CDR3 nucleotides read TGTGCCACCAGCAAAGAAGCGGGATACAGCACAGATACGCAGTATTTT. This gives the protein CATSKEAGYSTDTQYF.

This chain uses TRBV6-5 with TRBJ2-7; 7 bases line up with TRBD1. V shed 2 bases and J 2 bases; nucleotides not matched to a gene: 3. Germline values: CDR1 MNHEY, CDR2 SVGAGI. This CDR3 comprises 14 residues. CDR3 amino acids: CASSYGTEAYEQYF. Here the CDR3 DNA reads TGTGCCAGCAGTTACGGGACAGAGGCCTACGAGCAGTACTTC.